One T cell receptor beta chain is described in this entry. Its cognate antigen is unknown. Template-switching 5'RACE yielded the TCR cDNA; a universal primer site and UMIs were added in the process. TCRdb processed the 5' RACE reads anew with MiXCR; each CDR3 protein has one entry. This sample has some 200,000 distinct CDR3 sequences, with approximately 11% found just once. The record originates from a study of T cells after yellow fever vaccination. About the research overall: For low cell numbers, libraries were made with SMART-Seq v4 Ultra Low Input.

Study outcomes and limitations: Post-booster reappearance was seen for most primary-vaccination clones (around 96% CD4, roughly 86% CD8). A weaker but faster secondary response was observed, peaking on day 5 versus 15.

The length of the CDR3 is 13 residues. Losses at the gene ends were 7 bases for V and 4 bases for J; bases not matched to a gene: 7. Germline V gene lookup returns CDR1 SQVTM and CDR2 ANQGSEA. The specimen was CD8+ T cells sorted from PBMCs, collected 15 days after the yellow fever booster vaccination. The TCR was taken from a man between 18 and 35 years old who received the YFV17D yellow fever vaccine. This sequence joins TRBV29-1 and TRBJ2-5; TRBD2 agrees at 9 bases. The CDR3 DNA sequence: TGCAGCGGAATAGCGGGGGTAGGAGAGACCCAGTACTTC. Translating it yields CSGIAGVGETQYF.